A selection of T cell receptor beta chains follows, all from one sample in a study of T-cell memory formation after mild COVID-19. TCRdb re-derived calls from the 5' RACE reads in MiXCR, one entry per CDR3 protein. The sample shows 350,000 to 400,000 distinct CDR3 sequences, 13% to 15% of them seen only once. Input material: PBMCs or a T cell subset sorted from them (not recorded which). The receptors were sampled from a man aged 18-30 years who had mild COVID-19 (a few samples of this study predate the infection). Cell type and time point are not known. The CDR3 runs from the conserved cysteine through the conserved F or W. D genes are given only for firm matches. Only some rows state a clone size, as once, few, many or a class for expanded clones.

CDR3aa | CDR3nt | j_gene | len | abundance | v_gene | d_gene
CASSFTGGADTQYF | TGTGCCAGCAGCTTTACAGGGGGGGCAGATACGCAGTATTTT | TRBJ2-3 | 14 | few | TRBV7-6 | -
CASSQDPVRHTNEKLFF | TGTGCCAGCAGCCAAGACCCCGTGAGGCACACTAATGAAAAACTGTTTTTT | TRBJ1-4 | 17 | - | TRBV4-2 | -
CASSPDTGNTIYF | TGTGCCAGCTCACCGGACACTGGAAACACCATATATTTT | TRBJ1-3 | 13 | few | TRBV18 | -
CASSYYAGTRSSGANVLTF | TGTGCCAGCAGTTACTACGCCGGGACACGCAGCTCTGGGGCCAACGTCCTGACTTTC | TRBJ2-6 | 19 | few | TRBV6-6 | -
CASSYFFGAGDTQYF | TGTGCCAGCAGTTACTTCTTCGGCGCGGGAGATACGCAGTATTTT | TRBJ2-3 | 15 | many | TRBV6-5 | -
CASSQGRTASSF | TGTGCCAGCAGCCAAGGTCGGACAGCCTCCTCCTTC | TRBJ1-2 | 12 | few | TRBV14 | -
CASSLQAGGITEAFF | TGTGCCAGCAGTTTACAGGCAGGCGGGATCACTGAAGCTTTCTTT | TRBJ1-1 | 15 | few | TRBV12-3/TRBV12-4 | -
CASSQGAGGGNEQFF | TGCGCCAGCAGCCAAGGAGCGGGGGGCGGGAATGAGCAGTTCTTC | TRBJ2-1 | 15 | few | TRBV4-3 | TRBD2
CASGYQQGVEQYF | TGCGCCAGCGGGTACCAACAGGGAGTCGAGCAGTACTTC | TRBJ2-7 | 13 | many | TRBV4-3 | -
CASSWQGATNEKLFF | TGCGCCAGCAGCTGGCAGGGGGCAACTAATGAAAAACTGTTTTTT | TRBJ1-4 | 15 | - | TRBV5-1 | TRBD1
CASSNGQGRIVDEQFF | TGTGCCAGCTCAAACGGACAGGGAAGGATTGTTGATGAGCAGTTCTTC | TRBJ2-1 | 16 | - | TRBV18 | TRBD1
CAWSRGKETQYF | TGTGCCTGGAGTAGGGGGAAAGAGACCCAGTACTTC | TRBJ2-5 | 12 | - | TRBV30 | -
CASSQERGGGTEAFF | TGCGCCAGCAGCCAGGAGCGGGGCGGGGGCACTGAAGCTTTCTTT | TRBJ1-1 | 15 | - | TRBV4-1 | -
CASSPNTGELYF | TGTGCCAGCTCTCCTAACACCGGGGAGCTGTATTTT | TRBJ2-2 | 12 | - | TRBV19 | -
CASSPTSGINEQYF | TGTGCCAGCAGTCCAACTAGCGGGATTAACGAGCAGTACTTC | TRBJ2-7 | 14 | - | TRBV6-6 | TRBD2
CATSDPRRVGQYF | TGTGCCACCAGTGATCCAAGGAGGGTCGGGCAGTATTTT | TRBJ2-3 | 13 | few | TRBV24-1 | -
CASSLGDRDFDEQFF | TGTGCCAGCAGCTTGGGGGACAGGGATTTCGATGAGCAGTTCTTC | TRBJ2-1 | 15 | many | TRBV7-2 | TRBD1
CASSEGTGETGELFF | TGTGCCAGCAGCGAAGGGACAGGGGAAACCGGGGAGCTGTTTTTT | TRBJ2-2 | 15 | - | TRBV7-9 | TRBD1
CASSRGTGNEQFF | TGTGCCAGCAGTAGGGGGACGGGGAATGAGCAGTTCTTC | TRBJ2-1 | 13 | - | TRBV7-3 | -
CASSLRLAGVLDEQYF | TGCGCCAGCAGCTTGCGCCTAGCGGGAGTCCTAGACGAGCAGTACTTC | TRBJ2-7 | 16 | - | TRBV5-1 | TRBD2
CASSYTQSYSPLHF | TGTGCCAGCAGTTACACGCAGAGCTATTCACCCCTCCACTTT | TRBJ1-6 | 14 | - | TRBV6-5 | -
CASSEKDGYTF | TGTGCCAGCAGTGAAAAGGATGGCTACACCTTC | TRBJ1-2 | 11 | - | TRBV25-1 | -
CASSPDRDNEQYF | TGTGCCAGCTCACCCGACAGGGACAACGAGCAGTACTTC | TRBJ2-7 | 13 | - | TRBV18 | TRBD1
CASSLFMGLGYTF | TGTGCCAGCAGCTTGTTTATGGGGCTGGGCTACACCTTC | TRBJ1-2 | 13 | few | TRBV5-6 | -
CASSYVGGETQYF | TGTGCCAGCAGTTATGTCGGGGGAGAGACCCAGTACTTC | TRBJ2-5 | 13 | few | TRBV6-2/TRBV6-3 | -
CASSYANRDGYTF | TGTGCCAGCAGTTACGCAAATCGGGATGGCTACACCTTC | TRBJ1-2 | 13 | few | TRBV6-5 | -
CASSLHIKDKVSGGDGYTF | TGTGCCAGCAGCTTGCACATAAAGGACAAAGTGAGCGGGGGGGATGGCTACACCTTC | TRBJ1-2 | 19 | many | TRBV7-6 | -
CASSPSSGAYEQYF | TGTGCCAGCTCACCGTCCAGCGGCGCCTACGAGCAGTACTTC | TRBJ2-7 | 14 | few | TRBV18 | -
CASSPPAHPLHF | TGCGCCAGCAGCCCCCCCGCTCACCCCCTCCACTTT | TRBJ1-6 | 12 | few | TRBV4-3 | -
CASRGEGWGGRYEQYF | TGTGCCAGCCGTGGCGAGGGGTGGGGAGGGAGGTACGAGCAGTACTTC | TRBJ2-7 | 16 | - | TRBV25-1 | TRBD2
CASSPGRTTDTQYF | TGTGCCAGCAGCCCGGGACGGACCACAGATACGCAGTATTTT | TRBJ2-3 | 14 | many | TRBV7-9 | -
CASSRGGAYSPLHF | TGTGCCAGCAGCCGCGGGGGCGCTTATTCACCCCTCCACTTT | TRBJ1-6 | 14 | - | TRBV7-2 | -
CSVASQAGFGYTF | TGCAGCGTTGCAAGTCAAGCGGGCTTTGGCTACACCTTC | TRBJ1-2 | 13 | - | TRBV29-1 | -
CASSLPDWGNNEKLFF | TGTGCCAGCAGTTTGCCCGATTGGGGAAATAATGAAAAACTGTTTTTT | TRBJ1-4 | 16 | once | TRBV5-8 | -
CASSRLAGPTRETQYF | TGTGCCAGTAGTAGACTAGCGGGGCCAACACGAGAGACCCAGTACTTC | TRBJ2-5 | 16 | few | TRBV19 | TRBD2
CASSRGKGGRTDTQYF | TGCGCCAGCAGCCGAGGAAAGGGGGGGCGGACAGATACGCAGTATTTT | TRBJ2-3 | 16 | few | TRBV4-1 | -
CASSYSAGVNEQFF | TGTGCCAGCAGTTACTCGGCCGGGGTCAATGAGCAGTTCTTC | TRBJ2-1 | 14 | many | TRBV6-5 | -
CVLAYNEQFF | TGTGTTCTAGCGTACAATGAGCAGTTCTTC | TRBJ2-1 | 10 | few | TRBV7-2 | -
CASGDSSYNEQFF | TGTGCCAGCGGGGACAGTTCCTACAATGAGCAGTTCTTC | TRBJ2-1 | 13 | few | TRBV6-2/TRBV6-3 | TRBD1
CASSQDSGYTDTQYF | TGCGCCAGCAGCCAAGATTCCGGGTACACAGATACGCAGTATTTT | TRBJ2-3 | 15 | many | TRBV4-3 | -
CASRGWGETQYF | TGTGCCAGCCGGGGCTGGGGTGAGACCCAGTACTTC | TRBJ2-5 | 12 | - | TRBV6-5 | -
CASSWPNGPKAGELFF | TGTGCCAGCAGCTGGCCCAACGGTCCCAAGGCCGGGGAGCTGTTTTTT | TRBJ2-2 | 16 | many | TRBV7-2 | -
CASSDSSSGANVLTF | TGTGCCAGCAGTGACTCCAGCTCTGGGGCCAACGTCCTGACTTTC | TRBJ2-6 | 15 | many | TRBV6-4 | -
CASSYSITGGIYEQFF | TGTGCCAGCAGTTACTCGATTACGGGGGGAATCTATGAGCAGTTCTTC | TRBJ2-1 | 16 | few | TRBV6-5 | TRBD2
CASSSTPPPKDIQYF | TGTGCCAGCAGTTCGACACCGCCCCCAAAGGACATTCAGTACTTC | TRBJ2-4 | 15 | - | TRBV6-2/TRBV6-3 | -
CASSHSFPGQGVNEQFF | TGCGCCAGCAGCCACTCCTTCCCGGGACAGGGCGTCAATGAGCAGTTCTTC | TRBJ2-1 | 17 | - | TRBV4-3 | TRBD1
CSVDLTRDQGGETQYF | TGCAGCGTTGACCTCACCCGGGACCAGGGGGGGGAGACCCAGTACTTC | TRBJ2-5 | 16 | many | TRBV29-1 | -
CASSERDHTDTQYF | TGTGCCAGCAGTGAACGGGACCACACAGATACGCAGTATTTT | TRBJ2-3 | 14 | many | TRBV2 | -
CASSPRSAGELFF | TGTGCCAGCTCACCAAGGTCGGCCGGGGAGCTGTTTTTT | TRBJ2-2 | 13 | - | TRBV18 | -
CASSLLVWGAQETQYF | TGTGCCAGCAGCTTGCTCGTATGGGGGGCCCAAGAGACCCAGTACTTC | TRBJ2-5 | 16 | few | TRBV5-5 | -
CASSKSVNRGDYTF | TGTGCCAGCAGCAAAAGTGTCAATCGAGGGGACTACACCTTC | TRBJ1-2 | 14 | - | TRBV21-1 | -
CASSYHQGRRNEKLFF | TGTGCCAGCAGTTACCATCAGGGACGTAGAAATGAAAAACTGTTTTTT | TRBJ1-4 | 16 | - | TRBV6-2/TRBV6-3 | -
CASRPTVTRVEQYF | TGCGCCAGCAGGCCCACCGTCACCCGGGTCGAGCAGTACTTC | TRBJ2-7 | 14 | - | TRBV5-1 | -